This TCR beta chain derives from a study of cytotoxic CD8 clonotypes in ibrutinib-treated CLL. In the study overall: Across the patients, about a dozen were relapsed/refractory, about 14 treatment-naive and 17 to 18 IGHV unmutated.

Trimming at V came to 7 bases and at J to 5 bases, leaving 12 bases not matched to a gene. The CDR3 runs to 15 residues. CDR1 is MNHEY and CDR2 is SVGAGI in the germline V gene. The study, taken as a whole, reports: Clonality was higher at ibrutinib response and returned toward baseline at progression.

Note on this clone: The target antigen is unknown.

TCRdb's copy holds only in-frame clones and misses some; the assay was immunoSEQ multiplex PCR. Of around 91,000 clones listed, 70% to 90% are singletons. V and J are TRBV6-5 and TRBJ2-7; 9 bases align to TRBD1. The starting material was PBMCs, obtained before ibrutinib treatment. This receptor was identified in a human donor with chronic lymphocytic leukemia. CDR3 region: CASTGTGTGSHEQYF. In DNA form, the CDR3 reads TGTGCCAGCACCGGAACCGGGACAGGGAGCCACGAGCAGTACTTC.